The source of this TCR beta chain is a study of shared clonotypes between healthy human individuals. This CDR3 region has 14 residues. Here immunoSEQ multiplex PCR was the method, and the copy in TCRdb shows in-frame clones only, minus some. The data contain approximately 2.5 million clones, more than 90% of them seen just once; the ten biggest clones take up roughly 0.14%. The sample comprised naive CD4+ T cells sorted from blood. Subset given: CD45RA+ positively selected. This clonotype was obtained from a man in his late teens or twenties in good health. The chain couples TRBV21-1 to TRBJ2-7. TRBV21-1 is an annotated pseudogene. CDR3 loop: CASSNNPGQCEQYF. CDR3 nucleotides: TGTGCCAGCAGCAACAACCCCGGCCAATGCGAGCAGTACTTC.